The sequence of this T cell receptor (beta chain) was determined in a study of cytomegalovirus exposure and HLA in healthy donors. Regarding the study as a whole: Follow-up analysis later connected one missense variant in DCLRE1C with trimming of TCR beta V- and J-genes.

V was clipped by 1 base and J by 2 bases; unmatched bases: 7. Germline CDR1 is SGHVS and CDR2 is FQNEAQ. The CDR3 sequence is 16 residues long. The PCR made use of 60 Vbeta and 13 Jbeta primers. Measured with immunoSEQ multiplex PCR; TCRdb has only the in-frame clones, and not every one. This sample yields around 300,000 clones, of which 65% to 85% are seen a single time; around 2% belongs to the top ten. About this clone itself: The target antigen is unknown.

The J gene is TRBJ2-7, the V gene TRBV7-8; 8 bases match TRBD2. The sequenced sample consisted of PBMCs. This clonotype was obtained from a female donor in good health and CMV-seronegative. CDR3 amino acids: CASSLVASGFPYEQYF. The CDR3, as DNA: TGTGCCAGCAGCTTAGTGGCTAGCGGGTTCCCCTACGAGCAGTACTTC.